The following is a T cell receptor beta chain sequence with its context. This entry belongs to a study of blood T cell repertoires in COVID-19. Study overall: PBMCs, B-cell-depleted T cells, or T cells were the source of the cDNA or gDNA that made up the material.

Original processing notes: Using reference gene primer amplification, nucleated cell counts were estimated. Data came from immunoSEQ multiplex PCR; TCRdb stores just in-frame clones and leaves some out. V, J and clone size are those of that table, while D and trimming were read from the DNA. This sample has about 360,000 clones, with around 87% found just once. The CDR3 length is 16 residues. J lost 6 bases, V lost 3 bases, and 9 bases had no gene match. Germline lookup yields CDR1 LNHDA and CDR2 SQIVND (reference sequence). The chain has TRBV19 and TRBJ2-7, with 12 bases lining up with TRBD2. Sequenced input: peripheral blood. This TCR was sampled from a human donor in a cohort sampled during active COVID-19. The CDR3 sequence: CASSMTSGSSTGEQYF. The CDR3 bases are TGTGCCAGTAGTATGACTAGCGGGAGTTCCACTGGCGAGCAGTACTTC.